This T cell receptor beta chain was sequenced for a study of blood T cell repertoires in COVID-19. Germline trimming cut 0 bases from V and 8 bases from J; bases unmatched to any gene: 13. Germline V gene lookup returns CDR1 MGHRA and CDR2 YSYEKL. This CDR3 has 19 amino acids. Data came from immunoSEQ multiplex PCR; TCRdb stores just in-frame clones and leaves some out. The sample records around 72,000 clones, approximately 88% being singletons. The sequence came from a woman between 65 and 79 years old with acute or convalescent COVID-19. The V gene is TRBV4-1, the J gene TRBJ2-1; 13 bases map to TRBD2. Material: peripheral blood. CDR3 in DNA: TGCGCCAGCAGCCAAGACCCCGGGACTAGCGGGGCTAGCGACGATGAGCAGTTCTTC. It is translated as CASSQDPGTSGASDDEQFF.